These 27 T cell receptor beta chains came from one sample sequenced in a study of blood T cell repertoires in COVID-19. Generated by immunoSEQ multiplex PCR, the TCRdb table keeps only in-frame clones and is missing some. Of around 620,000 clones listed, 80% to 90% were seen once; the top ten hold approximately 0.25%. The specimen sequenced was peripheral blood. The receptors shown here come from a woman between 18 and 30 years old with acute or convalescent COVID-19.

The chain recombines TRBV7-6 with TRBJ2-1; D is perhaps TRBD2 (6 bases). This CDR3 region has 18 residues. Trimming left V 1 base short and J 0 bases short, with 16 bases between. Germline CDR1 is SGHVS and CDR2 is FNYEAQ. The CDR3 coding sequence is TGTGCCAGCAGCTTAGAGTTCGTGGGACTTCTCTCCTACAATGAGCAGTTCTTC. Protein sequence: CASSLEFVGLLSYNEQFF.

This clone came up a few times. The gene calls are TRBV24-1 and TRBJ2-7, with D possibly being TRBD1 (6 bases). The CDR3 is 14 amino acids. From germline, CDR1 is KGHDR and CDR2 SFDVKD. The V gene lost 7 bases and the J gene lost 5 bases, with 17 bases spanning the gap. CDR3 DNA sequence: TGTGCCACCAGCACCTGGAACAGGGAAGACGAGCAGTACTTC. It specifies CATSTWNREDEQYF.

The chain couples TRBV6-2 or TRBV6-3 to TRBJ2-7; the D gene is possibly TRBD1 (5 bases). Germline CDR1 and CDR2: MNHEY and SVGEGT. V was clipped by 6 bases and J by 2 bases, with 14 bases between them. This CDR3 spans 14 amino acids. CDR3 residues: CASSPSGPTYEQYF. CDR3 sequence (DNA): TGTGCCAGCAGCCCCTCAGGGCCGACCTACGAGCAGTACTTC.

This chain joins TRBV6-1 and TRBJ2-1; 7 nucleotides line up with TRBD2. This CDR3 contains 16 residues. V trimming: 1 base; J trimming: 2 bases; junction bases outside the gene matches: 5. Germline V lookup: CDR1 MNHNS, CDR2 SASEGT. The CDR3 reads CASSEEGTIPYNEQFF. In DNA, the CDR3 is TGTGCCAGCAGTGAAGAGGGGACTATTCCCTACAATGAGCAGTTCTTC.

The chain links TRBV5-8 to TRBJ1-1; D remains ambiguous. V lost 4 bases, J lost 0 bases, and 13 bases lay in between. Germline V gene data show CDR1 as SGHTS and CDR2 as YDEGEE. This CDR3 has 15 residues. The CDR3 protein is CASSPAKLLNTEAFF. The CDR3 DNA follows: TGTGCCAGCAGCCCCGCTAAGCTCTTGAACACTGAAGCTTTCTTT.

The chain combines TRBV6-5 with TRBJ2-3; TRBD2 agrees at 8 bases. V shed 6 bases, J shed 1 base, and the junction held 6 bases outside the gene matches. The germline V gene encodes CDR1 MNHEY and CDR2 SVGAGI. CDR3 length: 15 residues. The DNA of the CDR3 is TGTGCCAGCAGCCCCGGGGGGGTCGGCACAGATACGCAGTATTTT. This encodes CASSPGGVGTDTQYF.

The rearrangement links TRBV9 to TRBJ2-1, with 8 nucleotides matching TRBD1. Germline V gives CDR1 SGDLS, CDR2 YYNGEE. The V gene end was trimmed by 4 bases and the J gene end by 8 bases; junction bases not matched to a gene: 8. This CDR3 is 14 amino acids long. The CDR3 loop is CASSPAPGGDEQFF. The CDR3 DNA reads TGTGCCAGCAGCCCAGCACCAGGGGGCGATGAGCAGTTCTTC.

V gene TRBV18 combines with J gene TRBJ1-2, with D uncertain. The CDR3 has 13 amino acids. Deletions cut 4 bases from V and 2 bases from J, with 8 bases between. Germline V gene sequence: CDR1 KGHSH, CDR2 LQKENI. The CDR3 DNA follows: TGTGCCAGCTCACAAAGGGAGAACTATGGCTACACCTTC. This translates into CASSQRENYGYTF.

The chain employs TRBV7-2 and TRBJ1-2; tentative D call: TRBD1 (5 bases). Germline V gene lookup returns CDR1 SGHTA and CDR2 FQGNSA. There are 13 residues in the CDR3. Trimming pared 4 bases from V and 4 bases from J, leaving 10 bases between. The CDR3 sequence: CASSSQGIYGYTF. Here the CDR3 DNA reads TGTGCCAGCAGCTCGCAGGGAATCTATGGCTACACCTTC.

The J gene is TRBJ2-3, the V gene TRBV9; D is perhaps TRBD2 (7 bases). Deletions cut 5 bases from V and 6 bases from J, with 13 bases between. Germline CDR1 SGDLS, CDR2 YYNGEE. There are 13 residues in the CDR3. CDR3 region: CASRGGGDDTQYF. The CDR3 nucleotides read TGTGCCAGCAGAGGAGGGGGGGACGATACGCAGTATTTT.

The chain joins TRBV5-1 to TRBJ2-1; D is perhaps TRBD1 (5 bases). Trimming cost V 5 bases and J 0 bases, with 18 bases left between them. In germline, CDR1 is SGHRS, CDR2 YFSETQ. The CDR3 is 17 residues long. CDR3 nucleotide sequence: TGCGCCAGCAGACCCGGACATCCCGAGAGCTCCTACAATGAGCAGTTCTTC. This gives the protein CASRPGHPESSYNEQFF. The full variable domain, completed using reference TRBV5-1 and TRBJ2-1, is KAGVTQTPRYLIKTRGQQVTLSCSPISGHRSVSWYQQTPGQGLQFLFEYFSETQRNKGNFPGRFSGRQFSNSRSEMNVSTLELGDSALYLCASRPGHPESSYNEQFFGPGTRLTVL.

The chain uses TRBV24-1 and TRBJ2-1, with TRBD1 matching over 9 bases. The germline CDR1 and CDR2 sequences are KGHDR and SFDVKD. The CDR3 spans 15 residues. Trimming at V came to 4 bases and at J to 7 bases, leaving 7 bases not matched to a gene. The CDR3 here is CATSDPGTGRNEQFF. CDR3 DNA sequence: TGTGCCACCAGTGACCCCGGGACAGGGAGGAATGAGCAGTTCTTC.

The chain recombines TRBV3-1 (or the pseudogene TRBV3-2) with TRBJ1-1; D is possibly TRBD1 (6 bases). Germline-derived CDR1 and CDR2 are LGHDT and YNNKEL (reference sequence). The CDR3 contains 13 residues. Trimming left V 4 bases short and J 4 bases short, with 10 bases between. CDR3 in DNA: TGTGCCAGCAGCCTCAGGGGTGTCACTGAAGCTTTCTTT. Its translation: CASSLRGVTEAFF.

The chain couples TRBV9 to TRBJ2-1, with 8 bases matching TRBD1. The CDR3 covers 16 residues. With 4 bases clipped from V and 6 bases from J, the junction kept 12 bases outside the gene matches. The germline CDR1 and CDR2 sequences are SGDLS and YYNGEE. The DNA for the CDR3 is TGTGCCAGCAGCCCCCTTTCGCAGGGGGCTTCCAATGAGCAGTTCTTC. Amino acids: CASSPLSQGASNEQFF.

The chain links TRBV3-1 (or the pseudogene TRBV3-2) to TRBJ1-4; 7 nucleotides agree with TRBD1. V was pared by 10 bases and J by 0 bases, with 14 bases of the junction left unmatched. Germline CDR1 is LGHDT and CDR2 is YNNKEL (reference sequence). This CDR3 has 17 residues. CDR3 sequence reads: CATPSRDSHATNEKLFF. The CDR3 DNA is TGTGCCACCCCCAGCCGGGACAGCCATGCAACTAATGAAAAACTGTTTTTT.

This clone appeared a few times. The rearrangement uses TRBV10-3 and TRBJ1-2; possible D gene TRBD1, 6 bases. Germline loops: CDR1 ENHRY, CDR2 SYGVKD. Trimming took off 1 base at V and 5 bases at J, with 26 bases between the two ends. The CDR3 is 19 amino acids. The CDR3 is CAISEFTFRGRRPSYGYTF. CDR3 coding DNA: TGTGCCATCAGTGAGTTTACGTTCAGGGGACGGCGTCCAAGTTATGGCTACACCTTC.

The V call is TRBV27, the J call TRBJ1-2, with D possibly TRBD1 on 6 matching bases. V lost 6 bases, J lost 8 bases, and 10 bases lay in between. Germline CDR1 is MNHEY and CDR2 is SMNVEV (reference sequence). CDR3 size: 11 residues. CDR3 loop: CASSSGVGYTF. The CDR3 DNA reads TGTGCCAGCAGCTCAGGGGTCGGCTACACCTTC.

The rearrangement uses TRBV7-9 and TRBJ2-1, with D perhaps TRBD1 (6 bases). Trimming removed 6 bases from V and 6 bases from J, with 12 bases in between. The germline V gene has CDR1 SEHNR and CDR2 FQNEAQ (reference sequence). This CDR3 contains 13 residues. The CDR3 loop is CASRGAPPNEQFF. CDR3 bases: TGTGCCAGCAGGGGGGCCCCCCCCAATGAGCAGTTCTTC.

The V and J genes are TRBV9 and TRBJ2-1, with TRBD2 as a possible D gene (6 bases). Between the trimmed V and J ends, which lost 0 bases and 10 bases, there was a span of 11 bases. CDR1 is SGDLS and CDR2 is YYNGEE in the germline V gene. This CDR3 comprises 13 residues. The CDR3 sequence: CASSVVVGGEQFF. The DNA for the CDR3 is TGTGCCAGCAGCGTAGTGGTAGGAGGGGAGCAGTTCTTC.

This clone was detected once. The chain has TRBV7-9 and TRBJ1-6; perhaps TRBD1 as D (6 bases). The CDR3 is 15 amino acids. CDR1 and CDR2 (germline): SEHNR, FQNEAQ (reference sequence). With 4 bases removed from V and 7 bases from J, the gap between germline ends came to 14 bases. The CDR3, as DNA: TGTGCCAGCAGCTCTACAGGGAGTATAAATTCACCCCTCCACTTT. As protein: CASSSTGSINSPLHF.

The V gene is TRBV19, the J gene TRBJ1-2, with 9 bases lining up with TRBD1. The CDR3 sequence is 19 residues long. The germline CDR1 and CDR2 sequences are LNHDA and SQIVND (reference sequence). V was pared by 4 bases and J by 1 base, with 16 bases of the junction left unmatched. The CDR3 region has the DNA TGTGCCAGTAGTACCCTAGGCGAAACAGGGGGCTTGTATAACTATGGCTACACCTTC. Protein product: CASSTLGETGGLYNYGYTF.

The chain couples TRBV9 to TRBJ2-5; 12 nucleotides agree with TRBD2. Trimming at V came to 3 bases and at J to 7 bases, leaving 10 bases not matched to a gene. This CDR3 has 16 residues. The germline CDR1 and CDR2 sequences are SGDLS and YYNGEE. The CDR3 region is CASSATSGGLHGTQYF. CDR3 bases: TGTGCCAGCAGCGCCACTAGCGGGGGGTTACATGGGACCCAGTACTTC.

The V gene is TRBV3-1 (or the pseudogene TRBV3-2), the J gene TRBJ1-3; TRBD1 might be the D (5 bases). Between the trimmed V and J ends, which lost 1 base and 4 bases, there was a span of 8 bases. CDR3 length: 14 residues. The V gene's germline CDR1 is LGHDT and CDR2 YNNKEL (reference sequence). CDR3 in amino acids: CASSQGTKGNTIYF. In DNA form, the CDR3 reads TGTGCCAGCAGCCAAGGGACAAAGGGAAACACCATATATTTT.

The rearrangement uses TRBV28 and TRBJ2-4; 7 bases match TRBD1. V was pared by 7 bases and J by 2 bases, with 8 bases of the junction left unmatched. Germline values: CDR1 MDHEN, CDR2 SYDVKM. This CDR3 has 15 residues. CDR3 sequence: CASNPPRGSKNIQYF. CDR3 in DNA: TGTGCCAGCAACCCTCCCAGGGGGTCCAAAAACATTCAGTACTTC.

CDR3 loop: CATKTNDISLTEAFF. CDR3 DNA: TGTGCCACCAAAACCAACGACATCTCCCTCACTGAAGCTTTCTTT. This sequence joins TRBV19 and TRBJ1-1; D call uncertain. Trimming cost V 10 bases and J 4 bases, with 22 bases left between them. The CDR3 loop spans 15 amino acids. Germline V lookup: CDR1 LNHDA, CDR2 SQIVND (reference sequence). The whole variable domain, remainder taken from reference TRBV19 and TRBJ1-1, is DGGITQSPKYLFRKEGQNVTLSCEQNLNHDAMYWYRQDPGQGLRLIYYSQIVNDFQKGDIAEGYSVSREKKESFPLTVTSAQKNPTAFYLCATKTNDISLTEAFFGQGTRLTVV.

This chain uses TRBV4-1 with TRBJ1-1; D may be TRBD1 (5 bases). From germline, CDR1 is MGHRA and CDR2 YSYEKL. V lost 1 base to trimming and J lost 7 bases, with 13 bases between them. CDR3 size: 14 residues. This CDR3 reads CASSQVSGGDEAFF. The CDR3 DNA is TGCGCCAGCAGCCAAGTTTCCGGGGGGGATGAAGCTTTCTTT.

The CDR3 reads CASSLGAPNTEAFF. The CDR3 DNA reads as TGCGCCAGCAGCTTGGGGGCACCGAACACTGAAGCTTTCTTT. The rearrangement uses TRBV5-1 and TRBJ1-1; no reliable D call. The CDR3 contains 14 residues. Germline values: CDR1 SGHRS, CDR2 YFSETQ. Trimming shortened V by 0 bases and J by 1 base, and 7 bases separated the two germline ends.